This TCR beta chain was obtained from a study of blood T cell repertoires in COVID-19. Study background: Samples of COVID-19 (acute and convalescent) were obtained from the United States, Italy and Spain. PBMCs, B-cell-depleted T cells, or T cells were the source of the cDNA or gDNA that made up the material.

This CDR3 has 16 residues. Germline V CDR1 and CDR2: SGHKS, YYEKEE (reference sequence). V was pared by 0 bases and J by 2 bases, with 11 bases between. In the original analysis: The assay estimated nucleated cells by amplifying reference gene primers. The data were produced by immunoSEQ multiplex PCR, yet TCRdb's version contains in-frame clones alone and is incomplete. Clone size and V and J calls were adopted from that table, with D and trimming inferred from the DNA. Here the sample spans 35,000 to 40,000 clones, roughly 80% being singletons. This TCR was recovered from a man at least 80 years old with active or convalescent COVID-19. Specimen: peripheral blood. This sequence joins TRBV5-5 and TRBJ1-4; possibly TRBD1 for D (6 bases). CDR3 bases: TGTGCCAGCAGCTTGGCCAGGGGATCCACTAATGAAAAACTGTTTTTT. Protein sequence: CASSLARGSTNEKLFF.